This T cell receptor beta chain is drawn from a study of regulatory T cells in long-lasting Graves disease. Germline V lookup: CDR1 SGHKS, CDR2 YYEKEE (reference sequence). This CDR3 comprises 15 residues. Trimming pared 0 bases from V and 4 bases from J, leaving 11 bases between. HTBI primers from iRepertoire and Arm-PCR of CDR3 regions yielded the TCR beta libraries. Each CDR3 protein gets one entry after TCRdb re-called the multiplex PCR reads with MiXCR. The sample yields 650,000 to 850,000 distinct CDR3 sequences, about 32% seen once. This clonotype was seen more than once but under ten times. Stated time point: persistent/refractory GD, antithyroid drugs over 5 years with positive TRAb. Construction of the TCR library relied on RNA isolated from PBMCs.

The starting material was peripheral blood mononuclear cells (PBMCs), obtained when the disease was refractory, from a patient treated with antithyroid drugs. The chain has TRBV5-5 and TRBJ2-1; no clear D gene. The TCR comes from a female donor with Graves disease. CDR3 sequence (DNA): TGTGCCAGCAGCTTGGACGGCCATCAGTACAATGAGCAGTTCTTC. This gives the protein CASSLDGHQYNEQFF. The whole variable domain, filled in from reference TRBV5-5 and TRBJ2-1, reads DAGVTQSPTHLIKTRGQQVTLRCSPISGHKSVSWYQQVLGQGPQFIFQYYEKEERGRGNFPDRFSARQFPNYSSELNVNALLLGDSALYLCASSLDGHQYNEQFFGPGTRLTVL.